This note documents a single T cell receptor (beta chain) sequence. The CDR3 spans 16 residues. Germline CDR1 is GTSNPN and CDR2 is SVGIG (reference sequence). The V and J ends lost 1 base and 1 base respectively, with 17 bases between them. Seattle's cohort entered during active infection and was followed longitudinally. Profiled with immunoSEQ multiplex PCR; TCRdb holds only in-frame clones, not every one. The sample consists of approximately 460,000 clones, 75% to 90% of them appearing once. The data stem from a study of blood T cell repertoires in COVID-19. This clonotype was obtained from a man in his late teens or twenties with COVID-19, enrolled during active disease. This chain uses TRBV30 with TRBJ2-7, with a weak D call TRBD1 (6 bases). Sequences were obtained from peripheral blood. CDR3 in amino acids: CAWSDPRAGASYEQYF. CDR3 nucleotides: TGTGCCTGGAGTGACCCCCGAGCAGGGGCTTCCTACGAGCAGTACTTC. The variable domain in full, completed from reference TRBV30 and TRBJ2-7, reads SQTIHQWPATLVQPVGSPLSLECTVEGTSNPNLYWYRQAAGRGLQLLFYSVGIGQISSEVPQNLSASRPQDRQFILSSKKLLLSDSGFYLCAWSDPRAGASYEQYFGPGTRLTVT.